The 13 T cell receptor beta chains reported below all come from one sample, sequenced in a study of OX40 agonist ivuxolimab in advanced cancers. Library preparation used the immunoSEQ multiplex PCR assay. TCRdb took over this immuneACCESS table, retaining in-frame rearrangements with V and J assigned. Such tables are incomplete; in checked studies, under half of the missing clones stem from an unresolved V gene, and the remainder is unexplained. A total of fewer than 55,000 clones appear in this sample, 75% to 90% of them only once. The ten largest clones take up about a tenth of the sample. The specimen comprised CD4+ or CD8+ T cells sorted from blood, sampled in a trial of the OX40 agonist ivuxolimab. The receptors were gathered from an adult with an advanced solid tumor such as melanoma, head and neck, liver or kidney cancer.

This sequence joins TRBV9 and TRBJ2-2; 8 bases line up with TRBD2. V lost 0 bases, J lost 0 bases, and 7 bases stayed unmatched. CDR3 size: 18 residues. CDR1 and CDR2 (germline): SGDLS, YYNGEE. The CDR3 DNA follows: TGTGCCAGCAGCGTAGCACTAGCGGACTCCGCGAACACCGGGGAGCTGTTTTTT. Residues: CASSVALADSANTGELFF.

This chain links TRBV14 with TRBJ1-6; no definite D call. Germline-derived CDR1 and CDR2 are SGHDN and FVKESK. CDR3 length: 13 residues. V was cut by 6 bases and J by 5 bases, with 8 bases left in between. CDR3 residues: CASSQQNNSPLHF. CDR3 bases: TGTGCCAGCAGTCAACAAAATAATTCACCCCTCCACTTT.

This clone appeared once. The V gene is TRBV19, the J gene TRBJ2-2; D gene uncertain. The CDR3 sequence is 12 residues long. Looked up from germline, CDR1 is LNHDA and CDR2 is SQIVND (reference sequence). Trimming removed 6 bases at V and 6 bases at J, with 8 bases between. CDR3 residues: CASRTPPGELFF. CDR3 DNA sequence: TGTGCCAGTAGAACTCCACCCGGGGAGCTGTTTTTT. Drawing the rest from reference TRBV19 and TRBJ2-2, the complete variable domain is DGGITQSPKYLFRKEGQNVTLSCEQNLNHDAMYWYRQDPGQGLRLIYYSQIVNDFQKGDIAEGYSVSREKKESFPLTVTSAQKNPTAFYLCASRTPPGELFFGEGSRLTVL.

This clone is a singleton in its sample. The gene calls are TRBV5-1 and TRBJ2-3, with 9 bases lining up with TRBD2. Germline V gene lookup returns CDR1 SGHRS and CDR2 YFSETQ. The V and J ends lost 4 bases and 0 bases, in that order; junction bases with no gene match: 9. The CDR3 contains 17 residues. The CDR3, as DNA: TGCGCCAGCAGCGCGGGACTAGCTGAAACTAGCACAGATACGCAGTATTTT. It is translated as CASSAGLAETSTDTQYF. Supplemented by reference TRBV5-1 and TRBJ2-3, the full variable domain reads KAGVTQTPRYLIKTRGQQVTLSCSPISGHRSVSWYQQTPGQGLQFLFEYFSETQRNKGNFPGRFSGRQFSNSRSEMNVSTLELGDSALYLCASSAGLAETSTDTQYFGPGTRLTVL.

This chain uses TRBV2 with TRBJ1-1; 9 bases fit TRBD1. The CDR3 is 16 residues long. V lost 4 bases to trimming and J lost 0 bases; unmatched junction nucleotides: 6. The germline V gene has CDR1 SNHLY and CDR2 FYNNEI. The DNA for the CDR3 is TGTGCCAGCAGTGGAACAGACAGGGGGATGAACACTGAAGCTTTCTTT. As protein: CASSGTDRGMNTEAFF.

CDR3: CASSQGLAYEQYF. The DNA of the CDR3 is TGCGCCAGCAGCCAGGGACTAGCTTACGAGCAGTACTTC. The J gene is TRBJ2-7, the V gene TRBV5-1, with 9 bases identical to TRBD2. Trimming took 4 bases from V and 4 from J; bases not matched to a gene: 3. CDR1 is SGHRS, CDR2 YFSETQ, per germline. This CDR3 has 13 residues.

The CDR3 DNA is TGTGCCAGCAGCCAAGCAACTAGCGGGAGGGCCTACGAGCAGTACTTC. This codes for CASSQATSGRAYEQYF. The rearrangement joins TRBV4-2 to TRBJ2-7, with 13 bases aligning to TRBD2. The CDR3 length is 16 residues. J gave up 2 bases and V 1 base, and 2 bases lay outside the gene matches. Germline V lookup: CDR1 LGHNA, CDR2 YNFKEQ.

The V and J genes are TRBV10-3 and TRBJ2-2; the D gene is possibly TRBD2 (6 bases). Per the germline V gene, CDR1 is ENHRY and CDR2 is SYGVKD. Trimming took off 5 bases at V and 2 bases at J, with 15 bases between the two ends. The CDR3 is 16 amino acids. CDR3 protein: CAISKDSGLNTGELFF. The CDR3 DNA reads TGTGCCATCAGTAAAGACTCGGGACTTAACACCGGGGAGCTGTTTTTT.

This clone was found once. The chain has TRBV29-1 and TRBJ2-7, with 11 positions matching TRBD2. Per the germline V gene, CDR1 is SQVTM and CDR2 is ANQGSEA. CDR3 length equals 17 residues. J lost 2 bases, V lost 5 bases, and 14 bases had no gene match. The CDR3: CSVLKPSGGLRTYEQYF. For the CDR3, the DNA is TGCAGCGTTCTAAAGCCTAGCGGGGGGCTGAGGACCTACGAGCAGTACTTC.

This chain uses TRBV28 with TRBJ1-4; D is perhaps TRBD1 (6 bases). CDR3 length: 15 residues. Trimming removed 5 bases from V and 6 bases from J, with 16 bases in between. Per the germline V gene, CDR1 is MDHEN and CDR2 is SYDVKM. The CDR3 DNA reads TGTGCCAGCAGTCCGGGGGGCAGGGGACATGAAAAACTGTTTTTT. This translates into CASSPGGRGHEKLFF.

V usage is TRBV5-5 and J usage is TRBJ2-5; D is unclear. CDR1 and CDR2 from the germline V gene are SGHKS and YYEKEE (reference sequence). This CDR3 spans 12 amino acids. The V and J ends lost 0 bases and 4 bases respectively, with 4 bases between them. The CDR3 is CASSLDSETQYF. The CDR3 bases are TGTGCCAGCAGCTTGGACTCAGAGACCCAGTACTTC.

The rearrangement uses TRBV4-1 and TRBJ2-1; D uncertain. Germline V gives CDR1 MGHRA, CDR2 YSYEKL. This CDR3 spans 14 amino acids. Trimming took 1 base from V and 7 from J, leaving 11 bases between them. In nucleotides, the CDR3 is TGCGCCAGCAGCCAAGCACCTAGGGTAAATGAGCAGTTCTTC. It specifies CASSQAPRVNEQFF.

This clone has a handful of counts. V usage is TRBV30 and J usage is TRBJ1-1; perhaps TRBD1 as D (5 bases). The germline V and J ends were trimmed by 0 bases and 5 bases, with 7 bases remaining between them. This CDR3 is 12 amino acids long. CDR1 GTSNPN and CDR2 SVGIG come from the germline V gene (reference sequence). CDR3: CAWSVGETEAFF. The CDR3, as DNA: TGTGCCTGGAGTGTAGGGGAGACTGAAGCTTTCTTT.